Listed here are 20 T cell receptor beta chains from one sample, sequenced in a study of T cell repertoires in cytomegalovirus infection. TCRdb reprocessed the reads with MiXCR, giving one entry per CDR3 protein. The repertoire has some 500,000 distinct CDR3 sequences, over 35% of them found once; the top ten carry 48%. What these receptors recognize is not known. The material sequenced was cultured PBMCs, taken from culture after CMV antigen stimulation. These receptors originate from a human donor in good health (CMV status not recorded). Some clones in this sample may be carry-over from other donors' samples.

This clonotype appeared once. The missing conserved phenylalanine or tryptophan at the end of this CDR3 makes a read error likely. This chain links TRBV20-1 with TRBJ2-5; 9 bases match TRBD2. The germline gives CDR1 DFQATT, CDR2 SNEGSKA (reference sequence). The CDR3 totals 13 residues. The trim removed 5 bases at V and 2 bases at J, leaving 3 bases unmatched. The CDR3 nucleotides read TGCAGTGCTGCGACTAGCGGACAAGAGACCCAGTACTCC. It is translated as CSAATSGQETQYS.

Here the CDR3 reads CASSETSGGAFTDTQYF. As DNA, the CDR3 is TGTGCCAGCAGTGAAACGAGCGGGGGGGCCTTTACAGATACGCAGTATTTT. The chain combines TRBV6-1 with TRBJ2-3; 10 bases fit TRBD2. Trimming cost V 2 bases and J 3 bases; bases outside gene matches: 8. CDR1 is MNHNS, CDR2 SASEGT, per germline. The CDR3 covers 17 residues.

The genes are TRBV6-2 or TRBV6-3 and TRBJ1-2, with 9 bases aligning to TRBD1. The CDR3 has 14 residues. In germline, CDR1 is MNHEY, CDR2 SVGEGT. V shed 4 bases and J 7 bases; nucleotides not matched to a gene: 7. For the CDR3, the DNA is TGTGCCAGCAGTTCGGGGACAGGGAGTACTGGCTACACCTTC. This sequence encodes CASSSGTGSTGYTF.

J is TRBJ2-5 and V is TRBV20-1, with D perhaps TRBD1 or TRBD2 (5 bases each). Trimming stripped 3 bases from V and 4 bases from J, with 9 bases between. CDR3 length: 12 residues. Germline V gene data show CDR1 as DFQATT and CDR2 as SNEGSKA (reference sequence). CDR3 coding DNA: TGCAGTGCTAGTGGGACGGGAGAGACCCAGTACTTC. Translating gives CSASGTGETQYF.

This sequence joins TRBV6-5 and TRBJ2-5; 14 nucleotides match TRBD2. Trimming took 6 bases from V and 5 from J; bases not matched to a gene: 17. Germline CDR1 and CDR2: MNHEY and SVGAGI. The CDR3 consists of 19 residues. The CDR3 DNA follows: TGTGCCAGCAGCTTAACCGGGACTAGCGGGAGTTTGGCCCGGGAGACCCAGTACTTC. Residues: CASSLTGTSGSLARETQYF.

DNA of the CDR3: TGCAGCGTTGGTGGGGACTATGGCTACACCTTC. It yields the protein CSVGGDYGYTF. J is TRBJ1-2 and V is TRBV29-1; D ambiguous. Germline values: CDR1 SQVTM, CDR2 ANQGSEA. The CDR3 has 11 residues. V lost 4 bases and J lost 3, with 6 bases in between.

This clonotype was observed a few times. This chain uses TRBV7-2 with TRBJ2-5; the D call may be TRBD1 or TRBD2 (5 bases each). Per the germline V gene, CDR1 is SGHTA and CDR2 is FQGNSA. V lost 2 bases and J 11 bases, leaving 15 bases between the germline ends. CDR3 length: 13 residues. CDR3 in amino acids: CASSLSSGRDQYF. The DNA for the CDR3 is TGTGCCAGCAGCTTATCCTCGGGGCGTGATCAGTACTTC.

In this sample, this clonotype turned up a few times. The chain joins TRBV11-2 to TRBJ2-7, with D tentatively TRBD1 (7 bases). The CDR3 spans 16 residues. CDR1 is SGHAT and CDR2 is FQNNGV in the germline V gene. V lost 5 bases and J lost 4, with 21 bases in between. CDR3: CASSRTQGKGGYEQYF. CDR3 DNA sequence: TGTGCCAGCAGCCGTACACAGGGGAAAGGAGGGTACGAGCAGTACTTC.

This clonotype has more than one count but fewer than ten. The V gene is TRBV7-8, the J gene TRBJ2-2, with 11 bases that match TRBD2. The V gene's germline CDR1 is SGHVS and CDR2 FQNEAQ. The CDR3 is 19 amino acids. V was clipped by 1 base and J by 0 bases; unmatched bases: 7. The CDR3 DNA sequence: TGTGCCAGCAGCTTAGAATTTAGCGGGAGGGATACGAACACCGGGGAGCTGTTTTTT. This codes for CASSLEFSGRDTNTGELFF. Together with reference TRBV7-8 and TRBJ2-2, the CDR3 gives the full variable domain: GAGVSQSPRYKVAKRGQDVALRCDPISGHVSLFWYQQALGQGPEFLTYFQNEAQLDKSGLPSDRFFAERPEGSVSTLKIQRTQQEDSAVYLCASSLEFSGRDTNTGELFFGEGSRLTVL.

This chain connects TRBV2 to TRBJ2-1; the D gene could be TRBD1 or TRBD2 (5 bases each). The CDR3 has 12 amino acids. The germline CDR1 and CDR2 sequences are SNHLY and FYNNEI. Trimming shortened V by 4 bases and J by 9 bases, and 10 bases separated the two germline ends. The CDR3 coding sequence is TGTGCCAGCAGTGTCCGTGGGACTGAGCAGTTCTTC. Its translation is CASSVRGTEQFF.

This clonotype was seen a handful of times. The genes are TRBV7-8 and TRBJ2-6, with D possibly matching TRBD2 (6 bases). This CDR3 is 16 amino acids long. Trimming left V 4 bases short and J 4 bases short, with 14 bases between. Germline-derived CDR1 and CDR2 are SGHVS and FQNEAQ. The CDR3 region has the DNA TGTGCCAGCAGCTCCAGGGAGGTGGGGGGGGCCAACGTCCTGACTTTC. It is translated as CASSSREVGGANVLTF.

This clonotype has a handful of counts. The DNA for the CDR3 is TGTGCCAGCAGTCCCCAGGGCGGGGGCAATCAGCCCCAGCATTTT. Protein sequence: CASSPQGGGNQPQHF. This sequence joins TRBV6-6 and TRBJ1-5, with D possibly being TRBD1 (5 bases). The CDR3 spans 15 residues. V was trimmed by 5 bases and J by 2 bases, leaving 13 bases between them. Germline-derived CDR1 and CDR2 are MNHNY and SVGAGI (reference sequence).

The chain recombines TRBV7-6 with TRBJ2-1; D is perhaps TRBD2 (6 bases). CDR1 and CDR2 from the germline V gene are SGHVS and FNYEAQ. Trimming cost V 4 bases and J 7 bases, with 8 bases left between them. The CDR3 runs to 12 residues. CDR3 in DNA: TGTGCCAGCAGCTACGGGAGAAATGAGCAGTTCTTC. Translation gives CASSYGRNEQFF.

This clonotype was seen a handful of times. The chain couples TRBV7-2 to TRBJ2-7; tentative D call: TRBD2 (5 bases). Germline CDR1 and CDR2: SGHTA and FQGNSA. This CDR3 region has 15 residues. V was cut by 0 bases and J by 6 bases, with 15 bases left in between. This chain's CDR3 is CASSLAGVIASEQYF. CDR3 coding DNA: TGTGCCAGCAGCTTAGCCGGGGTCATAGCTTCCGAGCAGTACTTC.

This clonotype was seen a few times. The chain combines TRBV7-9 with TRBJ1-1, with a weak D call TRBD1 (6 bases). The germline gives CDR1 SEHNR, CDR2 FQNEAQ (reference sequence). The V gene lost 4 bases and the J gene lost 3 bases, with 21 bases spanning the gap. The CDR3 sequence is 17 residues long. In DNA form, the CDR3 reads TGTGCCAGCAGCTCACCCCCAGGGGTGATAATCTACACTGAAGCTTTCTTT. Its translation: CASSSPPGVIIYTEAFF.

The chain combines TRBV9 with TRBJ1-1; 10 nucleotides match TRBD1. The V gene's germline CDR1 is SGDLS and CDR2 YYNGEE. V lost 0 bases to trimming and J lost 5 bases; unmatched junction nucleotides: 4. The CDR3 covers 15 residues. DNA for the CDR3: TGTGCCAGCAGCGTAGATTGGACAGGGGGAACTGAAGCTTTCTTT. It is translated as CASSVDWTGGTEAFF.

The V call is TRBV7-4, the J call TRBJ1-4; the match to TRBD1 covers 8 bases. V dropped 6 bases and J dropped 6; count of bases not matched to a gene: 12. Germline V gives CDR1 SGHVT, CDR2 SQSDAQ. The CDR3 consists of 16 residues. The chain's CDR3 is CASSYDPGGPYEKLFF. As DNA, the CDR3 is TGTGCCAGCAGTTACGACCCAGGGGGCCCTTATGAAAAACTGTTTTTT.

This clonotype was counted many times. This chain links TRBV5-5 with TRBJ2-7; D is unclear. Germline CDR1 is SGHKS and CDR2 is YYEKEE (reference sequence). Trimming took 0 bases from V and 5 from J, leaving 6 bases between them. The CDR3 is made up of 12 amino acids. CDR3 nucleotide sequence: TGTGCCAGCAGCTTGGCCTTCCACGAGCAGTACTTC. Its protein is CASSLAFHEQYF.

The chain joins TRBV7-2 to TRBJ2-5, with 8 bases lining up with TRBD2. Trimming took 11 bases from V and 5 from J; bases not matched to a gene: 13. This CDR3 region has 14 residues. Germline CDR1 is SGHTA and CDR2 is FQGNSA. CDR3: CASGNREGWETQYF. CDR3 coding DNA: TGTGCCTCAGGGAACCGGGAGGGATGGGAGACCCAGTACTTC.

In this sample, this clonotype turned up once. The CDR3 DNA sequence: TGTGCCAGCAACAAAGGACAGCTAGCCAAAAACATTCAGTACTTC. This translates into CASNKGQLAKNIQYF. The chain employs TRBV6-6 and TRBJ2-4, with a tentative D call TRBD1 (6 bases). CDR3 length: 15 residues. Deletions cut 7 bases from V and 0 bases from J, with 13 bases between. Germline V CDR1 and CDR2: MNHNY, SVGAGI (reference sequence).